Listed here are 23 T cell receptor beta chains from one sample, sequenced in a study of T-cell reconstitution after alpha-beta-depleted transplantation in children. TCRbeta library preparation incorporated unique molecular identifiers. TCRdb independently ran MiXCR on the PCR reads; one entry per CDR3 protein. The table lists about 830,000 distinct CDR3 sequences, around 17% of them singletons. The sequenced sample was PBMCs, mostly from graft donor cells, obtained 360 days after TCRalphabeta/CD19-depleted stem cell transplant. All receptors come from a male patient under 18 who had a stem cell transplant for acute lymphoblastic leukemia, so the T cells may come from the graft donor.

This rearrangement joins TRBV5-5 to TRBJ2-1; weak D call: TRBD2 (5 bases). This CDR3 comprises 15 residues. The germline V gene encodes CDR1 SGHKS and CDR2 YYEKEE (reference sequence). Trimming removed 0 bases from V and 8 bases from J, with 15 bases in between. CDR3 loop: CASSLAVTGWYEQFF. CDR3 DNA sequence: TGTGCCAGCAGCTTGGCGGTTACGGGGTGGTATGAGCAGTTCTTC.

This clonotype has more than one count but fewer than ten. The chain carries TRBV7-9 and TRBJ2-1; possibly TRBD1 or TRBD2 for D (5 bases each). V lost 1 base and J 5 bases, leaving 15 bases between the germline ends. There are 16 residues in the CDR3. CDR1 and CDR2 (germline): SEHNR, FQNEAQ (reference sequence). The CDR3 reads CASSLDGGLGDNEQFF. Written as DNA, the CDR3 is TGTGCCAGCAGCTTAGACGGCGGGCTGGGGGACAATGAGCAGTTCTTC.

This sequence joins TRBV13 and TRBJ2-7; 8 nucleotides line up with TRBD2. The CDR3 sequence is 16 residues long. CDR1 and CDR2 from the germline V gene are PRHDT and FYEKMQ (reference sequence). J lost 1 base, V lost 5 bases, and 10 bases had no gene match. This CDR3 reads CASSLLSGELSYEQYF. The CDR3 coding sequence is TGTGCCAGCAGCCTACTTAGCGGGGAGCTTTCCTACGAGCAGTACTTC.

This clonotype was seen more than once but under ten times. The V and J genes are TRBV29-1 and TRBJ2-5; D is undetermined. The CDR3 loop spans 12 amino acids. Germline CDR1 is SQVTM and CDR2 is ANQGSEA. Between the trimmed V and J ends, which lost 0 bases and 9 bases, there was a span of 11 bases. This CDR3 reads CSVEDHQESQYF. The DNA of the CDR3 is TGCAGCGTTGAAGATCACCAGGAATCCCAGTACTTC.

This clonotype was seen only a few times. This sequence joins TRBV11-2 and TRBJ2-1, with D tentatively TRBD2 (5 bases). V lost 1 base and J 5 bases, leaving 15 bases between the germline ends. This CDR3 contains 16 residues. The germline V gene encodes CDR1 SGHAT and CDR2 FQNNGV. The CDR3 DNA sequence: TGTGCCAGCAGCTTAGGAATTGGTATCGGGGACAATGAGCAGTTCTTC. It codes for CASSLGIGIGDNEQFF.

The chain joins TRBV9 to TRBJ2-5; D perhaps matches TRBD2 (6 bases). Trimming took 4 bases from V and 0 from J, leaving 10 bases between them. CDR3 length: 14 amino acids. Germline CDR1 and CDR2: SGDLS and YYNGEE. The CDR3 DNA reads TGTGCCAGCAGCCTACGGAGGGACCAAGAGACCCAGTACTTC. It encodes CASSLRRDQETQYF. Based on the CDR3 plus reference TRBV9 and TRBJ2-5, the full variable domain is DSGVTQTPKHLITATGQRVTLRCSPRSGDLSVYWYQQSLDQGLQFLIQYYNGEERAKGNILERFSAQQFPDLHSELNLSSLELGDSALYFCASSLRRDQETQYFGPGTRLLVL.

This chain uses TRBV5-5 with TRBJ2-3, with D unclear. The CDR3 consists of 16 residues. Per germline, CDR1 SGHKS and CDR2 YYEKEE (reference sequence). V lost 3 bases and J lost 4, with 18 bases in between. The CDR3 DNA is TGTGCCAGCAGCTCCGTAGTAGGAGCACACGCAGATACGCAGTATTTT. This sequence encodes CASSSVVGAHADTQYF.

This clonotype was recorded many times. The rearrangement links TRBV15 to TRBJ2-2, with D uncertain. CDR1 and CDR2 from the germline V gene are LNHNV and YYDKDF (reference sequence). The CDR3 is 12 amino acids. Trimming stripped 2 bases from V and 5 bases from J, with 3 bases between. CDR3 amino acids: CATSRTTGELFF. The CDR3 coding sequence is TGTGCCACCAGCAGAACAACCGGGGAGCTGTTTTTT. Using reference TRBV15 and TRBJ2-2 for the parts outside the CDR3, the full variable domain is DAMVIQNPRYQVTQFGKPVTLSCSQTLNHNVMYWYQQKSSQAPKLLFHYYDKDFNNEADTPDNFQSRRPNTSFCFLDIRSPGLGDTAMYLCATSRTTGELFFGEGSRLTVL.

Concerning this clonotype itself: A read error may account for a junction end that differs from germline. V gene TRBV3-1 combines with J gene TRBJ2-1; possible D gene TRBD1, 5 bases. The V gene's germline CDR1 is LGHDT and CDR2 YNNKEL (reference sequence). This CDR3 spans 14 amino acids. The CDR3 here is CATSQQTAYNEQFF. CDR3 sequence (DNA): TGTGCCACCAGCCAACAGACAGCCTACAATGAGCAGTTCTTC.

The sample holds many counts of this clonotype. The V gene is TRBV9, the J gene TRBJ2-3, with D possibly matching TRBD2 (5 bases). V lost 7 bases, J lost 0 bases, and 15 bases lay in between. Germline CDR1 and CDR2: SGDLS and YYNGEE. The CDR3 totals 15 residues. CDR3 sequence (DNA): TGTGCCAGCGGCTTAGCGACGTTTAGCACAGATACGCAGTATTTT. Translating gives CASGLATFSTDTQYF.

This clonotype was detected a few times. J is TRBJ2-3 and V is TRBV28, with no clear D. Trimming stripped 1 base from V and 0 bases from J, with 14 bases between. The germline CDR1 and CDR2 sequences are MDHEN and SYDVKM. The CDR3 covers 17 residues. In DNA form, the CDR3 reads TGTGCCAGCAGTTTATTAAATCGAGTCCAAAGCACAGATACGCAGTATTTT. Translating it yields CASSLLNRVQSTDTQYF.

This chain connects TRBV5-5 to TRBJ2-2; TRBD2 matches 9 bases. The CDR3 sequence is 17 residues long. Germline CDR1 and CDR2: SGHKS and YYEKEE (reference sequence). The trim removed 4 bases at V and 4 bases at J, leaving 11 bases unmatched. The CDR3 protein is CASSARLAALLTGELFF. For the CDR3, the DNA is TGTGCCAGCAGCGCGAGACTAGCGGCACTTCTCACCGGGGAGCTGTTTTTT.

CDR3 region: CATNRELKETQYF. CDR3 in DNA: TGTGCCACCAATCGGGAACTTAAAGAGACCCAGTACTTC. The V and J genes are TRBV2 and TRBJ2-5; perhaps TRBD2 as D (5 bases). Trimming removed 10 bases at V and 3 bases at J, with 15 bases between. The germline V gene has CDR1 SNHLY and CDR2 FYNNEI. This CDR3 is built from 13 residues.

This sequence joins TRBV27 and TRBJ2-7; 7 bases fit TRBD1. J gave up 5 bases and V 4 bases, and 8 bases lay outside the gene matches. This CDR3 is 14 amino acids long. The germline gives CDR1 MNHEY, CDR2 SMNVEV (reference sequence). The CDR3 region has the DNA TGTGCCAGCAGTTCCGTAAACAGGGGCGACGAGCAGTACTTC. It encodes CASSSVNRGDEQYF.

The CDR3: CASSSGAFNEKLFF. The CDR3 DNA reads TGTGCCAGCAGCTCCGGGGCCTTTAATGAAAAACTGTTTTTT. This chain uses TRBV7-9 with TRBJ1-4; tentative D call: TRBD1 (5 bases). This CDR3 comprises 14 residues. V lost 4 bases and J lost 4, with 10 bases in between. Germline-derived CDR1 and CDR2 are SEHNR and FQNEAQ (reference sequence).

The chain links TRBV27 to TRBJ2-4; tentatively, D is TRBD1 (5 bases). The CDR3 totals 13 residues. V was cut by 10 bases and J by 2 bases, with 12 bases left in between. Germline V gene data show CDR1 as MNHEY and CDR2 as SMNVEV (reference sequence). This CDR3 is CATSGSPKNIQYF. As DNA, the CDR3 is TGTGCCACGTCAGGGTCCCCCAAAAACATTCAGTACTTC.

The chain employs TRBV5-1 and TRBJ2-5; D possibly corresponds to TRBD1 (5 bases). V was clipped by 6 bases and J by 0 bases, with 12 bases between them. The CDR3 runs 14 residues. The germline CDR1 and CDR2 sequences are SGHRS and YFSETQ. CDR3 nucleotides: TGCGCCAGCACCGTAGGGGCGGACCAAGAGACCCAGTACTTC. It translates to CASTVGADQETQYF.

This clonotype showed up many times. The CDR3 nucleotides are TGTGCCAGTAGTCGGACAGTGGGAGAAAAACTGTTTTTT. Translated, it gives CASSRTVGEKLFF. The gene calls are TRBV19 and TRBJ1-4; a possible D gene is TRBD1 (6 bases). Germline CDR1 is LNHDA and CDR2 is SQIVND (reference sequence). The CDR3 extends over 13 amino acids. V was clipped by 5 bases and J by 8 bases, with 12 bases between them. Full variable domain (rest looked up from reference TRBV19 and TRBJ1-4): DGGITQSPKYLFRKEGQNVTLSCEQNLNHDAMYWYRQDPGQGLRLIYYSQIVNDFQKGDIAEGYSVSREKKESFPLTVTSAQKNPTAFYLCASSRTVGEKLFFGSGTQLSVL.

The V gene is TRBV4-1, the J gene TRBJ2-3, with no clear D. V lost 3 bases to trimming and J lost 7 bases, with 11 bases between them. The CDR3 spans 13 residues. The germline gives CDR1 MGHRA, CDR2 YSYEKL. The CDR3 is CASSQMGGYTQYF. As DNA, the CDR3 is TGCGCCAGCAGCCAGATGGGTGGGTATACGCAGTATTTT.

Comments on this clonotype: The CDR3 carries no conserved terminal phenylalanine or tryptophan, so it likely arises from a read error. The chain recombines TRBV4-1 with TRBJ1-2; D unresolved. The V and J ends lost 0 bases and 4 bases respectively, with 9 bases between them. The germline V gene has CDR1 MGHRA and CDR2 YSYEKL. The CDR3 totals 14 residues. The CDR3 sequence: CASSQDAQVYGYTC. CDR3 nucleotides: TGCGCCAGCAGCCAAGATGCGCAAGTCTATGGCTACACCTGC.

The V call is TRBV12-5, the J call TRBJ2-7, with D tentatively TRBD2 (6 bases). CDR1 and CDR2 (germline): LGHNT, FRNRAP. The CDR3 contains 15 residues. V gave up 0 bases and J gave up 3 bases, with 12 bases separating them. The CDR3 bases are TGTGCTAGTGGTTTGGTCCGGGACTGGTACTACGAGCAGTACTTC. Translation: CASGLVRDWYYEQYF. The full variable domain, with the rest looked up from reference TRBV12-5 and TRBJ2-7, is DARVTQTPRHKVTEMGQEVTMRCQPILGHNTVFWYRQTMMQGLELLAYFRNRAPLDDSGMPKDRFSAEMPDATLATLKIQPSEPRDSAVYFCASGLVRDWYYEQYFGPGTRLTVT.

V gene TRBV5-6 combines with J gene TRBJ2-7; no clear D gene. There are 13 residues in the CDR3. Trimming cost V 4 bases and J 3 bases, with 11 bases left between them. Germline V lookup: CDR1 SGHDT, CDR2 YYEEEE. The CDR3 loop reads CASSPWVSYEQYF. CDR3 DNA sequence: TGTGCCAGCAGCCCGTGGGTAAGCTACGAGCAGTACTTC.

In its sample, this clonotype was seen many times. CDR3 sequence reads: CASSLIGGREKETQYF. In nucleotides, the CDR3 is TGTGCCAGCAGCTTAATCGGCGGGAGGGAAAAAGAGACCCAGTACTTC. The V and J genes are TRBV7-2 and TRBJ2-5; 9 bases align to TRBD2. The J segment lost 3 bases and the V segment lost 2 bases, leaving 7 bases of the junction unmatched. CDR1 SGHTA and CDR2 FQGNSA come from the germline V gene. The CDR3 length is 16 residues.